This T cell receptor beta chain was identified in a study of human T cells and chemical hapten exposure. Study at large: Per-sample variation in TCR yield stemmed mainly from small pooled library volume differences.

TCRdb itself ran the RACE reads through MiXCR, one entry per CDR3 protein. The sample includes some 80,000 distinct CDR3 sequences, around 9.6% of them seen just once. The CDR3 is 13 amino acids. Trimming removed 5 bases at V and 5 bases at J, with 12 bases between. Germline lookup yields CDR1 MNHEY and CDR2 SMNVEV (reference sequence). Indicated time point: patch test 2, 6 weeks after DPC sensitization. The treatment here: therapeutic diphenylcyclopropenone sensitization with weekly scalp DPC. This clonotype was obtained from a woman aged 30 to 39 with alopecia areata. Some clones in this sample may be carry-over from other donors' samples. The starting material was whole blood, obtained in connection with sensitization to the hapten diphenylcyclopropenone (DPC). V usage is TRBV27 and J usage is TRBJ1-1; D is perhaps TRBD1 (5 bases). CDR3 in amino acids: CASSAQVFTEAFF. The DNA of the CDR3 is TGTGCCAGCAGTGCACAGGTGTTTACTGAAGCTTTCTTT.